These T cell receptor beta chains were read from a single sample in a study of blood T cell repertoires in COVID-19. The protocol was immunoSEQ multiplex PCR, while the TCRdb copy is restricted to in-frame clones and leaves out a portion. The sample holds 45,000 to 50,000 clones; 80% to 90% are singletons and the top ten take 8.5% to 10%. Source material: peripheral blood. All receptors come from a human donor in a cohort sampled during active COVID-19. Both conserved end residues are part of each CDR3. Fields, in order: J gene, D gene, V gene, clone size, CDR3 DNA, CDR3 protein. D genes are given only for firm matches. A clone size is listed for some rows: how often the clone was seen (once, few, many), or a class if it is expanded.

TRBJ1-6 | . | TRBV12-3/TRBV12-4 | . | TGTGCCAGCAGTTTATCGGGGTCACCCCTCCACTTT | CASSLSGSPLHF
TRBJ2-6 | . | TRBV7-9 | few | TGTGCCAGCAGCCCCGAACGGGTGACGTTATCTGGGGCCAACGTCCTGACTTTC | CASSPERVTLSGANVLTF
TRBJ1-1 | . | TRBV5-6 | . | TGTGCCAGCAGCTTGTTGGGGCAGGGAAATGAAGCTTTCTTT | CASSLLGQGNEAFF
TRBJ2-7 | . | TRBV7-8 | . | TGTGCCAGCAGGGAGTGGGGCTCCACCACGAATAATGAGCAGTACTTC | CASREWGSTTNNEQYF
TRBJ2-5 | TRBD2 | TRBV7-9 | . | TGTGCCAGCAGCACACCGACGGGAGGTGAGACCCAGTACTTC | CASSTPTGGETQYF
TRBJ2-2 | TRBD1 | TRBV11-3 | once | TGTGCCAGCAGCTTAGAAACAGGGGGCGCGCCCGGGGAGCTGTTTTTT | CASSLETGGAPGELFF
TRBJ2-3 | . | TRBV2 | . | TGTGCCAGCACCCGTGAGCGAGGTAGCACAGATACGCAGTATTTT | CASTRERGSTDTQYF
TRBJ2-5 | TRBD1 | TRBV7-2 | . | TGTGCCAGCAGCCTCACAGGGGGCGGGGAGACCCAGTACTTC | CASSLTGGGETQYF
TRBJ2-7 | . | TRBV28 | . | TGTGCCAGCAGCGAAACAGGGAAAGAGACCTACGAGCAGTACTTC | CASSETGKETYEQYF
TRBJ2-7 | TRBD1 | TRBV6-5 | . | TGTGCCAGCAGTTACCCCTCGGGACAGGGGTTTGACGAGCAGTACTTC | CASSYPSGQGFDEQYF
TRBJ2-2 | TRBD1 | TRBV5-1 | . | TGCGCCAGCAGCCGATGGACAGGGGGCGCGGGGAACACCGGGGAGCTGTTTTTT | CASSRWTGGAGNTGELFF
TRBJ2-3 | TRBD2 | TRBV6-6 | . | TGTGCCAGCAGCCTCCTAGCGGGGGCTTACACAGATACGCAGTATTTT | CASSLLAGAYTDTQYF
TRBJ1-6 | . | TRBV6-5 | . | TGTGCCAGCAGTTATAGTCGGAGCCCCTATAATTCACCCCTCCACTTT | CASSYSRSPYNSPLHF
TRBJ2-1 | . | TRBV24-1 | . | TGTGCCACCAGTGACCCGACCTCAGGGATTGGGAGGAATGAGCAGTTCTTC | CATSDPTSGIGRNEQFF
TRBJ1-2 | TRBD1 | TRBV7-8 | . | TGTGCCAGCAGTTTTACCGGGACAGGGAAAACCACCTTC | CASSFTGTGKTTF
TRBJ2-5 | TRBD2 | TRBV18 | . | TGTGCCAGCTCAACGGGACTAGCCGTTGAGACCCAGTACTTC | CASSTGLAVETQYF
TRBJ1-1 | . | TRBV11-3 | . | TGTGCCAGCAGCTTAGTCCGGAACACTGAAGCTTTCTTT | CASSLVRNTEAFF
TRBJ1-6 | . | TRBV27 | . | TGTGCCAGCACTCACCTCGAACAGGTGTATAATTCACCCCTCCACTTT | CASTHLEQVYNSPLHF
TRBJ2-3 | TRBD1 | TRBV10-1 | once | TGCGCCAGGACAACAGGGGGCGCCCTACATACGCAGTATTTT | CARTTGGALHTQYF
TRBJ2-3 | TRBD2 | TRBV5-1 | . | TGCGCCACCTCCCGGACTAGCGGGGGCCCTAGCACAGATACGCAGTATTTT | CATSRTSGGPSTDTQYF
TRBJ1-1 | . | TRBV27 | . | TGTGCCAGCAGTCTTACCTACCAGAACACTGAAGCTTTCTTT | CASSLTYQNTEAFF